This entry is about one T cell receptor beta chain. The antigen remains undetermined. It was around 220 ng DNA, tens of thousands of T cell genomes, that sorted-subset replicate PCRs used. The table came from immunoSEQ multiplex PCR; TCRdb's copy has only in-frame clones and leaves some out. Altogether roughly 2.1 million clones are present, roughly 91% being singletons, with the ten largest covering about 1.8%. These data come from a study of shared clonotypes between healthy human individuals. The wider study: There were three CD4 naive, three CD4 memory, two CD8 naive and one CD8 memory plates per donor. Regarding the study as a whole: Rarefaction analysis demonstrated incomplete sorted-subset sequencing notwithstanding large depth. Sharing across four donors was highest in naive CD4 (around 5%) and lowest in memory CD8 (roughly 0.4%).

Naive CD8 cells comprised CD45RO-negative, CCR7-positively selected cells, excluding terminally differentiated effector memory CD45RA+ cells. Material for sequencing was naive CD8+ T cells from PBMCs. This sequence originates from a young man in good health. Some clones in this sample may be carry-over from other donors' samples.

In DNA form, the CDR3 reads TGTGCCAGCAGTGGGGGCCCGGCTCAAGCTTTCTTT. Its translation: CASSGGPAQAFF. The V gene is TRBV25-1, the J gene TRBJ1-1, with D possibly matching TRBD1 (5 bases). Germline lookup yields CDR1 MGHDK and CDR2 SYGVNS. This CDR3 has 12 amino acids. V was shortened by 4 bases and J by 9 bases, with 12 bases between the two germline ends.